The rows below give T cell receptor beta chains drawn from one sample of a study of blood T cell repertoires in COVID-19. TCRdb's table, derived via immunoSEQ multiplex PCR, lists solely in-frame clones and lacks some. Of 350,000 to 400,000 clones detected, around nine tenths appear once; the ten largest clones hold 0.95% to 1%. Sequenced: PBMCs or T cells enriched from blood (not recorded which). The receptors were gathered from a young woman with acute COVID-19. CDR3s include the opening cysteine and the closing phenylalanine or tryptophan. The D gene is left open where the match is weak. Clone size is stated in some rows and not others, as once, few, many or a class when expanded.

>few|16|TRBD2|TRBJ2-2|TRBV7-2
CASSPRSGREAGELFF
TGTGCCAGCAGCCCCCGTAGCGGGCGGGAAGCCGGGGAGCTGTTTTTT
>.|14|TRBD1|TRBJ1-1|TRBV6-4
CATSRQGAGTEAFF
TGTGCCACCTCAAGACAGGGGGCTGGGACTGAAGCTTTCTTT
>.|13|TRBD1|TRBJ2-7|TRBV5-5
CASEDRNRVGQYF
TGTGCCAGCGAGGACAGGAATAGGGTCGGGCAGTACTTC
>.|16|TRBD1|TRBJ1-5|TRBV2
CASTKTGTASNQPQHF
TGTGCCAGCACCAAAACAGGGACAGCCAGCAATCAGCCCCAGCATTTT
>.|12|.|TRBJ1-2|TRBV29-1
CSVKKQSYGYTF
TGCAGCGTTAAAAAACAGAGCTATGGCTACACCTTC
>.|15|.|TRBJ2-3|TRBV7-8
CASSSGRDSTDTQYF
TGTGCCAGCAGCTCAGGAAGGGACTCCACAGATACGCAGTATTTT
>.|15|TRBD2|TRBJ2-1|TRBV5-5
CASRSFRGGYNEQFF
TGTGCCAGCAGATCTTTCCGGGGGGGATACAATGAGCAGTTCTTC
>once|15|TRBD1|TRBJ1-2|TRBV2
CASSGQGVKGYGYTF
TGTGCCAGCAGCGGACAGGGGGTAAAGGGCTATGGCTACACCTTC
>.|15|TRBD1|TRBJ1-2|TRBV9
CASSADGGGVNGYTF
TGTGCCAGCAGCGCTGATGGAGGGGGCGTTAATGGCTACACCTTC
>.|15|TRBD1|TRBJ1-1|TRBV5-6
CASSLEGARNTEAFF
TGTGCCAGCAGCCTGGAGGGGGCGAGGAACACTGAAGCTTTCTTT
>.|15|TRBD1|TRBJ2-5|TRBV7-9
CASSLAGTGGETQYF
TGTGCCAGCAGCTTAGCAGGGACAGGGGGAGAGACCCAGTACTTC
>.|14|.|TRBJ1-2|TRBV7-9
CASSLGRENYGYTF
TGTGCCAGCAGCTTAGGTCGGGAGAACTATGGCTACACCTTC
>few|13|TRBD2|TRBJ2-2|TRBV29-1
CSVAQRGAGELFF
TGCAGCGTTGCCCAGCGGGGGGCCGGGGAGCTGTTTTTT
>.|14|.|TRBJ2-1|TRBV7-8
CASSSQGTYNEQFF
TGTGCCAGCAGCTCCCAGGGTACCTACAATGAGCAGTTCTTC
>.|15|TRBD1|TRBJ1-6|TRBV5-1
CASSLGRGINSPLHF
TGCGCCAGCAGCTTGGGCAGGGGGATTAATTCACCCCTCCACTTT
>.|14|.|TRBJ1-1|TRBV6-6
CASRLGGMNTEAFF
TGTGCCAGCAGGTTAGGGGGAATGAACACTGAAGCTTTCTTT
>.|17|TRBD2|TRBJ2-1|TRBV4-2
CASSQEVAGGRVGEQFF
TGTGCCAGCAGCCAAGAAGTAGCGGGGGGGCGGGTAGGAGAGCAGTTCTTC